Many counts were recorded for the clone carrying this T cell receptor (beta chain). Its target is not known. This CDR3 spans 13 amino acids. V dropped 3 bases and J dropped 6 bases, with 10 bases sitting between them. This specimen belongs to a study of T-cell reconstitution after alpha-beta-depleted transplantation in children. Regarding the study as a whole: It was newly produced T cells that mostly accounted for T-cell counts and diversity one year after transplant. About two months after transplant, alpha-beta T cells reportedly came from several hundred expanded graft clones.

Unique molecular identifiers were used to barcode this TCRbeta library. Each CDR3 protein is one row after TCRdb ran MiXCR on the PCR reads. Here the sample spans about 490,000 distinct CDR3 sequences, approximately 10% being singletons. This receptor was obtained from a child aged 2 to 10 with inherited bone marrow failure, due to receive a stem cell transplant. Specimen: PBMCs, collected before TCRalphabeta/CD19-depleted stem cell transplant. The chain uses TRBV12-3 or TRBV12-4 and TRBJ2-3; D uncertain. Written as DNA, the CDR3 is TGTGCCAGCAGTTTCCTCGCCCGGGATACGCAGTATTTT. It specifies CASSFLARDTQYF.